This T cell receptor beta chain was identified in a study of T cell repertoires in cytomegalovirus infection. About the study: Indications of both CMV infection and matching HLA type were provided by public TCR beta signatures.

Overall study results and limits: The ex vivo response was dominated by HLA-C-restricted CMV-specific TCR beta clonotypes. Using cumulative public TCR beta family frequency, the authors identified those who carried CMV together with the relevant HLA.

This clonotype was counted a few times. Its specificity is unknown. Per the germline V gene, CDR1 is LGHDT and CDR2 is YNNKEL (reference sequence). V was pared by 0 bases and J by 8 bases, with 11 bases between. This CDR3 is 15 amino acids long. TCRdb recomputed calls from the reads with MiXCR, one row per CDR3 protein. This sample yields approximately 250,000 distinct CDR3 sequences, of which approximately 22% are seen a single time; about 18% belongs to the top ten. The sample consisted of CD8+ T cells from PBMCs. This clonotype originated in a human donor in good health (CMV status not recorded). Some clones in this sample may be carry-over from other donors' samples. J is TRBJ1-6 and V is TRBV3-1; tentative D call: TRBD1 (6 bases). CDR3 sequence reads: CASSQETGGHSPLHF. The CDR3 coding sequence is TGTGCCAGCAGCCAAGAGACAGGCGGGCATTCACCCCTCCACTTT.